The T cell receptor (beta chain) under discussion was sequenced for a study of post-analysis software for immune sequencing data. Study details: Included among the disease courses, which were recorded for the cohort, were relapsing-remitting, secondary progressive and progressive-relapsing multiple sclerosis. Study observations and caveats: A handful of TRBV segments occurring more often in patients than controls included TRBV5-6, TRBV5-1 and TRBV20-1. Comparison with controls showed significantly lower normalized Chao1 diversity in multiple sclerosis patients.

Details on this clonotype: The antigen is not known.

This CDR3 has 14 residues. Per the germline V gene, CDR1 is SGHTA and CDR2 is FQGNSA. V was pared by 5 bases and J by 4 bases, with 12 bases between. Sequencing libraries made from TCR beta cDNA carried unique molecular identifiers. Out of roughly 0.95 to 10 million T cells, 450,000 to 600,000 cDNA molecules were generated. MiXCR was run by TCRdb on the PCR reads, yielding one entry per CDR3 protein. The sample lists hundreds of thousands of distinct CDR3 sequences, approximately 60% occurring once. The sequence was collected from a girl aged 2 to 10 with multiple sclerosis. Sequencing was done on a sample of blood. V and J are TRBV7-2 and TRBJ1-5; perhaps TRBD1 as D (5 bases). Written as DNA, the CDR3 is TGTGCCAGCAGCGCGGGGACTACGAATCAGCCCCAGCATTTT. As protein: CASSAGTTNQPQHF.